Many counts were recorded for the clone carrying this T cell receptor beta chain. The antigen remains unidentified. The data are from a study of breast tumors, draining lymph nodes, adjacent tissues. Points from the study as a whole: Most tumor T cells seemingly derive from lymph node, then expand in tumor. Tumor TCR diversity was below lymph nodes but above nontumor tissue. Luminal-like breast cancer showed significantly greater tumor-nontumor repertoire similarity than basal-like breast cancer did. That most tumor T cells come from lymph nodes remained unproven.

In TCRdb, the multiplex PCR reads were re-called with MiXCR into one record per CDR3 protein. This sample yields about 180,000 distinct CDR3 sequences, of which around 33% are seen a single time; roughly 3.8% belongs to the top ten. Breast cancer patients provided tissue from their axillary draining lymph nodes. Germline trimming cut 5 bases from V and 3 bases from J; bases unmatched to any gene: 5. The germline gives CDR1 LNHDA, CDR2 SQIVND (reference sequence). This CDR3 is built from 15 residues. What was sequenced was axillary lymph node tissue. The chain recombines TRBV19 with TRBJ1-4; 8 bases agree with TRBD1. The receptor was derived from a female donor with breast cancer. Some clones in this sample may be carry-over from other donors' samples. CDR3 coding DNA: TGTGCCAGTAGTCCAGGGGGCGCGGCTAATGAAAAACTGTTTTTT. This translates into CASSPGGAANEKLFF.